The TCR beta chain described here comes from a study of cytomegalovirus exposure and HLA in healthy donors. Study-level findings and limits: When a later analysis was performed, an Asian-associated ancestry cluster reportedly had fewer N-insertions than the approximately 700-donor mean. Rare TCR sequences dominated, though some public TCRs recurred in many donors. Per published accounts, TCR beta sequences correctly predicted the HLA-A and HLA-B alleles of most subjects.

Healthy bone marrow donors made up the donor group. PCR employed 60 Vbeta and 13 Jbeta primers. Only in-frame clones appear in the TCRdb table, and some are missing; sequencing was by immunoSEQ multiplex PCR. Of about 130,000 clones in the sample, over 70% were seen once. The V segment lost 5 bases and the J segment 0 bases; nucleotides outside the gene matches: 13. CDR3 length equals 17 residues. Germline CDR1 is SEHNR and CDR2 is FQNEAQ (reference sequence). To note about this clone: The antigen is unknown.

This TCR was sampled from a woman aged 18 to 35 in good health and CMV-seronegative. The specimen was PBMCs. The J gene is TRBJ2-7, the V gene TRBV7-9; 7 positions agree with TRBD1. CDR3 sequence: CASSLQWGQSSSYEQYF. The DNA of the CDR3 is TGTGCCAGCAGCCTCCAGTGGGGACAGTCGAGCTCCTACGAGCAGTACTTC.